This T cell receptor (beta chain) originates from a study of blood T cell repertoires in COVID-19. The CDR3 contains 18 residues. CDR1 and CDR2 from the germline V gene are MNHEY and SVGEGT. V lost 2 bases, J lost 2 bases, and 9 bases stayed unmatched. The repertoire was sequenced with immunoSEQ multiplex PCR; TCRdb's copy has only in-frame clones and lacks some. There are approximately 85,000 clones in the sample; around 81% occur only once, and 10% to 15% lies in the top ten. The source of this sequence is an older woman with active or convalescent COVID-19. The sequenced sample was peripheral blood. The chain joins TRBV6-2 or TRBV6-3 to TRBJ2-7; 13 bases line up with TRBD2. This CDR3 reads CASSYVRLAGGRTYEQYF. In DNA form, the CDR3 reads TGTGCCAGCAGTTACGTGAGACTAGCGGGGGGCCGTACCTACGAGCAGTACTTC.